The T cell receptor beta chain described here comes from a study of blood T cell repertoires in COVID-19. Study-level information: Spain, Italy and the United States supplied samples that represented acute and convalescent COVID-19. In each case, the material was cDNA or gDNA derived from T cells, B-cell-depleted T cells, or PBMCs.

The CDR3 contains 14 residues. Germline loops: CDR1 SNHLY, CDR2 FYNNEI. V dropped 5 bases and J dropped 1 base, with 11 bases sitting between them. In the authors' methods: Estimation of nucleated cell counts relied on the amplification of reference gene primers. Here immunoSEQ multiplex PCR was the method, and the copy in TCRdb shows in-frame clones only, minus some. From that table come the V and J calls and clone size; the DNA was used to work out D and trimming. The repertoire holds about 83,000 clones, with around 86% as singletons. The chain couples TRBV2 to TRBJ2-5, with D possibly TRBD1 on 5 matching bases. The origin of this receptor is a man older than 75 with active or convalescent COVID-19. The sample was peripheral blood. The CDR3: CASSQDRIQETQYF. CDR3 sequence (DNA): TGTGCCAGCAGTCAAGACAGAATCCAAGAGACCCAGTACTTC.